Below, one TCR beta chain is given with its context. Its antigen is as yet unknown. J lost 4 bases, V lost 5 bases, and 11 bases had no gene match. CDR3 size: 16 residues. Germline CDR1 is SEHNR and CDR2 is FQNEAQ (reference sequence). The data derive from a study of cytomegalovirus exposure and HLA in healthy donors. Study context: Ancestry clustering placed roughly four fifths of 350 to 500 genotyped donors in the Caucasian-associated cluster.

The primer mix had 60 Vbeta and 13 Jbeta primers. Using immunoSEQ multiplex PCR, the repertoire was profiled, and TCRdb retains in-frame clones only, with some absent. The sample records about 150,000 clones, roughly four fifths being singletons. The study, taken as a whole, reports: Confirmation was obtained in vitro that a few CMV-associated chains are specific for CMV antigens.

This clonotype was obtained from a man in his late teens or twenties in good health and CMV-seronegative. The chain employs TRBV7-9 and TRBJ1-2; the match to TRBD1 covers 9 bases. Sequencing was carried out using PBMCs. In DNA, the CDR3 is TGTGCCAGCAGCCCACTTGGACAGGGGCCGGGCTATGGCTACACCTTC. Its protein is CASSPLGQGPGYGYTF.